This T cell receptor beta chain is drawn from a study of blood T cells in healthy people across ages. Study details: About one barcoded beta molecule per two T cells was captured by template switching. Study-level results: Relative to aged donors, long-lived donors carried more naive CD4+ cells and displayed higher diversity.

Drawing of peripheral blood yielded 8.5 to 10 milliliters from each donor. A second PCR of 7 to 11 cycles used a sample-barcoded 5' primer and a J-beta primer mix. A tag from a template-switch adaptor with 12 random nucleotides marked each cDNA molecule. MiXCR, run by TCRdb on the 5' RACE reads, gives a single entry per CDR3 protein. The repertoire holds approximately 940,000 distinct CDR3 sequences, with roughly 52% as singletons. With V trimmed by 4 bases and J by 2 bases, 3 bases remained unmatched. CDR3 length equals 14 residues. Germline CDR1 reads SGHTA; CDR2 reads FQGNSA. Comments on this clonotype: Its specificity is unknown.

The chain couples TRBV7-2 to TRBJ2-3; the match to TRBD2 covers 7 bases. The TCR originated in a young man in good health. The sample consisted of blood. The CDR3 reads CASSSGLVTDTQYF. CDR3 DNA sequence: TGTGCCAGCAGCTCCGGACTAGTCACAGATACGCAGTATTTT.